The 10 T cell receptor beta chains reported below all come from one sample, sequenced in a study of CD8 T cells in Susac syndrome. Random-hexamer reverse transcription was applied to about 0.45 to 1 ug RNA. TCRdb re-called the immunoSEQ multiplex PCR reads through MiXCR, storing one row per CDR3 protein. The sample includes about 180,000 distinct CDR3 sequences, 85% to 95% of them seen just once. Input material: CD4+ T cells from PBMCs. The receptor set was obtained from a human donor with Susac syndrome.

V gene TRBV2 combines with J gene TRBJ1-2; tentatively, D is TRBD1 (5 bases). This CDR3 is built from 13 residues. From germline, CDR1 is SNHLY and CDR2 FYNNEI. The V end was cut by 5 bases, the J end by 5 bases, with 12 bases between. CDR3 in DNA: TGTGCCAGCAGTCCCGGGACGGGGTATGGCTACACCTTC. Translation: CASSPGTGYGYTF.

This clonotype was recorded once. The chain joins TRBV15 to TRBJ2-3, with 12 positions matching TRBD2. The V gene end was trimmed by 5 bases and the J gene end by 5 bases; junction bases not matched to a gene: 5. There are 15 residues in the CDR3. Germline CDR1 LNHNV, CDR2 YYDKDF (reference sequence). The CDR3 coding sequence is TGTGCCACCAGCCGCGGACTAGCGGGGAAAGATACGCAGTATTTT. Translation gives CATSRGLAGKDTQYF.

The chain couples TRBV7-8 to TRBJ2-2, with 16 positions matching TRBD2. Trimming cost V 5 bases and J 4 bases; bases outside gene matches: 7. Germline values: CDR1 SGHVS, CDR2 FQNEAQ. The CDR3 has 18 residues. CDR3 nucleotides: TGTGCCAGCAGCCAGGGACTAGCGGGAGGGCCGGGCACCGGGGAGCTGTTTTTT. It translates to CASSQGLAGGPGTGELFF.

This clonotype was seen only a few times. The rearrangement uses TRBV18 and TRBJ1-1; D is unresolved. The CDR3 sequence is 14 residues long. The V gene lost 1 base and the J gene lost 3 bases, with 9 bases spanning the gap. Germline V lookup: CDR1 KGHSH, CDR2 LQKENI. In nucleotides, the CDR3 is TGTGCCAGCTCACCACAGGGTGGTGACACTGAAGCTTTCTTT. This translates into CASSPQGGDTEAFF. The full variable domain, its missing parts supplied by reference TRBV18 and TRBJ1-1, is NAGVMQNPRHLVRRRGQEARLRCSPMKGHSHVYWYRQLPEEGLKFMVYLQKENIIDESGMPKERFSAEFPKEGPSILRIQQVVRGDSAAYFCASSPQGGDTEAFFGQGTRLTVV.

The chain combines TRBV11-2 with TRBJ2-2; D ambiguous. V was pared by 4 bases and J by 0 bases, with 15 bases between. In germline, CDR1 is SGHAT, CDR2 FQNNGV. The CDR3 totals 17 residues. The CDR3 region is CASSSPTDYSNTGELFF. CDR3 nucleotide sequence: TGTGCCAGCAGCTCTCCCACTGATTACTCGAACACCGGGGAGCTGTTTTTT.

The V and J genes are TRBV7-9 and TRBJ2-1; D gene ambiguous. The CDR3 contains 11 residues. Germline V gene data show CDR1 as SEHNR and CDR2 as FQNEAQ (reference sequence). V gave up 2 bases and J gave up 13 bases, with 9 bases separating them. The CDR3 spells CASSLRQSQFF. CDR3 in DNA: TGTGCCAGCAGCTTAAGGCAGAGCCAGTTCTTC.

V and J are TRBV7-2 and TRBJ2-1, with 10 nucleotides matching TRBD1. Germline V CDR1 and CDR2: SGHTA, FQGNSA. This CDR3 comprises 12 residues. With V trimmed by 5 bases and J by 13 bases, 5 bases remained unmatched. For the CDR3, the DNA is TGTGCCAGCAGCCCAGGGACAGGGGTACAGTTCTTC. It translates to CASSPGTGVQFF.

This sequence joins TRBV11-2 and TRBJ2-1; 11 bases agree with TRBD1. Germline lookup yields CDR1 SGHAT and CDR2 FQNNGV. The CDR3 runs 15 residues. Losses at the gene ends were 4 bases for V and 9 bases for J; bases not matched to a gene: 8. Here the CDR3 DNA reads TGTGCCAGCAGCTCAGGGACAGGGGGGAGGGGTGAGCAGTTCTTC. Its translation is CASSSGTGGRGEQFF.

The chain combines TRBV24-1 with TRBJ2-5, with 12 bases identical to TRBD2. The CDR3 runs to 16 residues. Germline V gives CDR1 KGHDR, CDR2 SFDVKD. V shed 3 bases, J shed 1 base, and the junction held 2 bases outside the gene matches. CDR3 sequence (DNA): TGTGCCACCAGTGATAGGACTAGCGGGACCCAAGAGACCCAGTACTTC. The encoded protein is CATSDRTSGTQETQYF.

The genes are TRBV6-2 or TRBV6-3 and TRBJ1-2; tentative D call: TRBD1 (6 bases). Trimming took off 3 bases at V and 0 bases at J, with 8 bases between the two ends. In germline, CDR1 is MNHEY, CDR2 SVGEGT. The CDR3 consists of 14 residues. CDR3 amino acids: CASSYRQANYGYTF. The CDR3 DNA reads TGTGCCAGCAGTTATCGACAGGCTAACTATGGCTACACCTTC.